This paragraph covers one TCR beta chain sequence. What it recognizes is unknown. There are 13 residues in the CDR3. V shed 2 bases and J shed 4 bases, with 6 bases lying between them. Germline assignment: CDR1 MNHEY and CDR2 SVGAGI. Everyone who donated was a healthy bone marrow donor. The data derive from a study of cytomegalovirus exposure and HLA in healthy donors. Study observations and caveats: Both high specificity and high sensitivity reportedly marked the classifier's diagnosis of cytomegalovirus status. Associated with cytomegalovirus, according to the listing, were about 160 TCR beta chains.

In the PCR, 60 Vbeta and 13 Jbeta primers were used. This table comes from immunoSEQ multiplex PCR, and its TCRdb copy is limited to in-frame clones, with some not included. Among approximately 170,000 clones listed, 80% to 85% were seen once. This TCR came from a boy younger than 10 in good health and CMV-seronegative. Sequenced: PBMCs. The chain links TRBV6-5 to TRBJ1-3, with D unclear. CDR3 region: CASSYGPGNTIYF. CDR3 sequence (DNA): TGTGCCAGCAGTTACGGCCCGGGAAACACCATATATTTT.